The 25 T cell receptor beta chains below were found in one sample sequenced in a study of a mutant IDH1 vaccine in newly diagnosed glioma. Assay: immunoSEQ multiplex PCR; the TCRdb copy retains only in-frame clones and omits some. The profile covers about 26,000 clones, with more than 65% appearing a single time and about 7.2% taken by the ten largest. Documented time point: week 5, during vaccination. Vaccination comprised doses that each held 300 ug of mutant IDH1 20-mer peptide, plus topical imiquimod. Their target antigens are unknown. The sample consisted of PBMCs, taken from a glioma patient whose treatment included an IDH1 peptide vaccine. These receptors were collected from a man aged 35 to 55 with glioma. Some clones in this sample may be carry-over from other donors' samples.

V usage is TRBV7-2 and J usage is TRBJ2-2; D not certain. Germline V gives CDR1 SGHTA, CDR2 FQGNSA. Between the trimmed V and J ends, which lost 1 base and 0 bases, there was a span of 12 bases. The length of the CDR3 is 17 residues. The CDR3 loop is CASSLVALIPNTGELFF. The CDR3 DNA sequence: TGTGCCAGCAGCTTAGTGGCACTAATCCCGAACACCGGGGAGCTGTTTTTT.

The rearrangement joins TRBV19 to TRBJ2-7, with a weak D call TRBD2 (6 bases). CDR3 size: 13 residues. The V end lost 11 bases, the J end lost 2 bases, and 16 bases lay between the germline ends. The V gene's germline CDR1 is LNHDA and CDR2 SQIVND (reference sequence). The CDR3 nucleotides are TGTGCCTCCTCGCGGGACGAGACCTACGAGCAGTACTTC. Its protein product is CASSRDETYEQYF.

This clone has only a few counts. This chain joins TRBV6-5 and TRBJ1-4; weak D call: TRBD1 (6 bases). The V gene lost 0 bases and the J gene lost 7 bases, with 12 bases spanning the gap. Germline V CDR1 and CDR2: MNHEY, SVGAGI. There are 15 residues in the CDR3. The CDR3 is CASSYSQGRGEKLFF. The CDR3 nucleotides are TGTGCCAGCAGTTACTCGCAGGGGCGAGGTGAAAAACTGTTTTTT.

This chain connects TRBV7-2 to TRBJ1-1; 9 positions agree with TRBD1. The CDR3 has 15 residues. Germline V gene sequence: CDR1 SGHTA, CDR2 FQGNSA. The trim removed 3 bases at V and 3 bases at J, leaving 5 bases unmatched. In nucleotides, the CDR3 is TGTGCCAGCAGCTTTACAGGGGGCTTTGACACTGAAGCTTTCTTT. It specifies CASSFTGGFDTEAFF.

This chain connects TRBV14 to TRBJ2-5; D gene unclear. CDR1 SGHDN and CDR2 FVKESK come from the germline V gene. V was clipped by 1 base and J by 1 base, with 7 bases between them. The CDR3 has 14 amino acids. DNA for the CDR3: TGTGCCAGCAGCCAAGGAGGACCCCAAGAGACCCAGTACTTC. Translated, it gives CASSQGGPQETQYF.

This rearrangement joins TRBV11-2 to TRBJ2-1; maybe TRBD2 (6 bases). V dropped 1 base and J dropped 1 base, with 8 bases sitting between them. The CDR3 sequence is 15 residues long. Per the germline V gene, CDR1 is SGHAT and CDR2 is FQNNGV. CDR3 DNA sequence: TGTGCCAGCAGCTTAGGGGGGACTTCCTACAATGAGCAGTTCTTC. Translating gives CASSLGGTSYNEQFF.

The chain employs TRBV7-9 and TRBJ1-1, with TRBD1 matching over 7 bases. The V segment lost 1 base and the J segment 5 bases; nucleotides outside the gene matches: 4. CDR1 is SEHNR and CDR2 is FQNEAQ in the germline V gene (reference sequence). CDR3 length: 14 residues. This chain's CDR3 is CASSLGQGETEAFF. CDR3 DNA sequence: TGTGCCAGCAGCTTAGGGCAGGGGGAAACTGAAGCTTTCTTT.

The J gene is TRBJ2-3, the V gene TRBV4-1; 9 bases are a match to TRBD2. Germline CDR1 is MGHRA and CDR2 is YSYEKL. The CDR3 runs to 16 residues. J gave up 5 bases and V 1 base, and 7 bases lay outside the gene matches. The CDR3 sequence is CASSQGRGGYQDTQYF. CDR3 bases: TGCGCCAGCAGCCAAGGGCGGGGGGGTTACCAAGATACGCAGTATTTT.

CDR3 coding DNA: TGTGCCAGCAGCTCCGCTCAAGGGGGTGATTCCTACGAGCAGTACTTC. This encodes CASSSAQGGDSYEQYF. V usage is TRBV7-8 and J usage is TRBJ2-7, with D possibly matching TRBD1 (6 bases). The CDR3 runs to 16 residues. The germline CDR1 and CDR2 sequences are SGHVS and FQNEAQ. V was shortened by 4 bases and J by 1 base, with 17 bases between the two germline ends.

The chain has TRBV19 and TRBJ2-1; TRBD1 matches 7 bases. The V gene end was trimmed by 4 bases and the J gene end by 7 bases; junction bases not matched to a gene: 10. The germline CDR1 and CDR2 sequences are LNHDA and SQIVND (reference sequence). The CDR3 spans 15 residues. CDR3 in DNA: TGTGCCAGTAGTAGTATAGCAGGGGGAGTTAATGAGCAGTTCTTC. Encoded protein: CASSSIAGGVNEQFF.

V usage is TRBV27 and J usage is TRBJ1-5; D possibly corresponds to TRBD1 (5 bases). This CDR3 is built from 17 residues. Germline lookup yields CDR1 MNHEY and CDR2 SMNVEV (reference sequence). V lost 1 base and J 7 bases, leaving 20 bases between the germline ends. CDR3 region: CASSLFWSGVMGQPQHF. DNA of the CDR3: TGTGCCAGCAGTTTATTTTGGTCGGGGGTAATGGGGCAGCCCCAGCATTTT.

The rearrangement uses TRBV5-1 and TRBJ2-4; D gene unclear. V was cut by 2 bases and J by 0 bases, with 6 bases left in between. The germline V gene encodes CDR1 SGHRS and CDR2 YFSETQ. The CDR3 covers 14 residues. The CDR3 spells CASSFGQAKNIQYF. The CDR3 DNA is TGCGCCAGCAGCTTTGGCCAAGCCAAAAACATTCAGTACTTC.

This chain joins TRBV21-1 and TRBJ2-7; the table gives TRBD1 as D, unverified against the DNA. TRBV21-1 is a recognized pseudogene. This CDR3 is built from 12 residues. The CDR3 loop reads CASPRGTYEQYF. DNA for the CDR3: TGTGCCAGCCCCAGGGGGACCTACGAGCAGTACTTC.

The chain has TRBV19 and TRBJ2-5; the match to TRBD2 covers 7 bases. The V segment lost 4 bases and the J segment 5 bases; nucleotides outside the gene matches: 10. From germline, CDR1 is LNHDA and CDR2 SQIVND (reference sequence). This CDR3 is built from 15 residues. The CDR3 reads CASSTNLAAGETQYF. The CDR3 DNA reads as TGTGCCAGTAGTACCAACCTAGCGGCGGGGGAGACCCAGTACTTC.

CDR3 DNA sequence: TGCGCCAGCAGCTTTTCCAATGAGCAGTTCTTC. Translated: CASSFSNEQFF. The chain links TRBV5-1 to TRBJ2-1; D unresolved. In germline, CDR1 is SGHRS, CDR2 YFSETQ. Between the trimmed V and J ends, which lost 2 bases and 6 bases, there was a span of 3 bases. The CDR3 covers 11 residues.

The gene calls are TRBV5-6 and TRBJ1-4, with D perhaps TRBD1 (5 bases). CDR3 length: 14 residues. Germline lookup yields CDR1 SGHDT and CDR2 YYEEEE. Trimming left V 1 base short and J 8 bases short, with 12 bases between. The CDR3 sequence: CASSLFQGGEKLFF. Here the CDR3 DNA reads TGTGCCAGCAGCTTGTTCCAGGGCGGGGAAAAACTGTTTTTT.

This chain uses TRBV27 with TRBJ2-1, with D unclear. The CDR3 runs 16 residues. With 3 bases removed from V and 0 bases from J, the gap between germline ends came to 12 bases. The V gene's germline CDR1 is MNHEY and CDR2 SMNVEV (reference sequence). The CDR3 loop reads CASSFAAYSSYNEQFF. The CDR3 coding sequence is TGTGCCAGCAGTTTTGCAGCGTATAGCTCCTACAATGAGCAGTTCTTC.

V gene TRBV4-2 combines with J gene TRBJ2-1; no definite D call. The V and J ends lost 0 bases and 8 bases respectively, with 8 bases between them. CDR1 and CDR2 from the germline V gene are LGHNA and YNFKEQ. The CDR3 covers 13 residues. The CDR3 here is CASSQEGLDEQFF. CDR3 bases: TGTGCCAGCAGCCAAGAAGGTCTGGATGAGCAGTTCTTC.

J is TRBJ2-7 and V is TRBV6-5; D gene unclear. The CDR3 sequence is 14 residues long. The V end was cut by 4 bases, the J end by 2 bases, with 12 bases between. The germline V gene encodes CDR1 MNHEY and CDR2 SVGAGI. The CDR3, as DNA: TGTGCCAGCAGTTGGCACCACCTCACCTACGAGCAGTACTTC. Translated: CASSWHHLTYEQYF.

This rearrangement joins TRBV7-2 to TRBJ2-3; tentatively, D is TRBD1 (6 bases). Trimming cost V 4 bases and J 0 bases, with 11 bases left between them. Germline CDR1 SGHTA, CDR2 FQGNSA. The CDR3 is 15 amino acids. The chain's CDR3 is CASSSATGSTDTQYF. DNA for the CDR3: TGTGCCAGCAGCTCAGCGACAGGAAGCACAGATACGCAGTATTTT.

This chain connects TRBV25-1 to TRBJ1-4; D is ambiguous. The CDR3 loop spans 14 amino acids. The V end was cut by 1 base, the J end by 3 bases, with 6 bases between. Germline-derived CDR1 and CDR2 are MGHDK and SYGVNS. CDR3 sequence reads: CASSESLANEKLFF. CDR3 nucleotide sequence: TGTGCCAGCAGTGAATCTTTGGCTAATGAAAAACTGTTTTTT.

This chain joins TRBV7-8 and TRBJ1-1; 8 bases fit TRBD1. CDR3 size: 14 residues. The V and J ends lost 3 bases and 3 bases, in that order; junction bases with no gene match: 3. Germline-derived CDR1 and CDR2 are SGHVS and FQNEAQ. The chain's CDR3 is CASSFGQGDTEAFF. The CDR3, as DNA: TGTGCCAGCAGCTTCGGACAGGGCGACACTGAAGCTTTCTTT.

The chain links TRBV5-6 to TRBJ2-1, with 10 positions matching TRBD2. This CDR3 spans 16 amino acids. Germline CDR1 and CDR2: SGHDT and YYEEEE. The ends lost 4 bases at V and 0 bases at J; junction bases unmatched: 4. The CDR3 loop is CASSPLAGDSYNEQFF. In nucleotides, the CDR3 is TGTGCCAGCAGCCCGCTAGCGGGGGACTCCTACAATGAGCAGTTCTTC.

J is TRBJ2-5 and V is TRBV2; TRBD1 might be the D (5 bases). The germline gives CDR1 SNHLY, CDR2 FYNNEI. CDR3 length: 11 residues. The V gene lost 8 bases and the J gene lost 3 bases, with 7 bases spanning the gap. CDR3 nucleotides: TGTGCCAGCCGCAGGGAAGAGACCCAGTACTTC. Translating gives CASRREETQYF.

The gene calls are TRBV29-1 and TRBJ2-2; 9 positions agree with TRBD1. The V segment lost 6 bases and the J segment 6 bases; nucleotides outside the gene matches: 5. The CDR3 is made up of 13 amino acids. The V gene's germline CDR1 is SQVTM and CDR2 ANQGSEA. DNA of the CDR3: TGCAGCGTCCGGGACAGGGCCTCCGGGGAGCTGTTTTTT. Its translation: CSVRDRASGELFF.